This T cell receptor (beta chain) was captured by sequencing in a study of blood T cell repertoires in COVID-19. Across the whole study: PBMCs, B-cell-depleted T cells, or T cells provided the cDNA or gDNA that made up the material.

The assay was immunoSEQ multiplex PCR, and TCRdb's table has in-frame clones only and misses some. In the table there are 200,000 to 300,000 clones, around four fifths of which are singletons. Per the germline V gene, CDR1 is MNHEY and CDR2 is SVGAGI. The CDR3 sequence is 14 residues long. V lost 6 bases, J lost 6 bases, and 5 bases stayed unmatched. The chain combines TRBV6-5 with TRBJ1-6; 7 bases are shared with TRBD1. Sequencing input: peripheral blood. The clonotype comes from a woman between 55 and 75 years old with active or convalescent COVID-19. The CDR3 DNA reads TGTGCCAGCAGCCCCCGGGACAGTAATTCACCCCTCCACTTT. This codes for CASSPRDSNSPLHF.